What follows describes a single T cell receptor (beta chain). Its recognized antigen is unknown. No base quality values were provided; no much bigger clone lies one nucleotide off. This sample stems from a study of cytomegalovirus exposure and HLA in healthy donors (dated by TCRdb to between 2016 and 2019). Turning to the overall study: A later analysis indicated that the 90 to 150 validation repertoires were generated on the platform also employed for the 650 to 850 repertoires of the first cohort. Besides the first cohort of 550 to 750 subjects, a separate validation cohort made up of over 95 different subjects was used. The study aimed to test whether signatures of past pathogen exposure could be identified by cataloging public T cell receptors. To predict cytomegalovirus infection status, the study brought together high-throughput TCR immunosequencing, statistical association of individual TCRs with disease status, and machine learning. General study outcomes and caveats: In a later analysis, TCRs clustered in the first cohort were found to also tend to co-occur in the roughly 120 validation repertoires, with around 94% of cluster scores above 0. The study listed 170 or so TCR beta chains as associated with cytomegalovirus. In both the original and validation cohorts, the classifier was reported to diagnose cytomegalovirus status with high specificity and sensitivity. It was suggested by the authors that the approach could potentially be generalized to other disease states and immunological phenotypes. Three of the identified cytomegalovirus-associated TCR beta chains were confirmed in vitro to be specific for cytomegalovirus antigens. Most TCR sequences were observed very rarely across donors, whereas some public TCRs were present in many individuals. The validation cohort had no HLA typing available for a later analysis, so co-occurrence within that cohort was assessed over all 120 or so repertoires.

The CDR3 numbers 15 residues from cysteine through phenylalanine. The DNA shown is the 45-base CDR3, in frame from base 1. V trim: 6 bases; J trim: 2 bases; unmatched bases: 5. The germline V gene yields MGHDK for CDR1 and SYGVNS for CDR2. Libraries were prepared through the immunoSEQ multiplex PCR assay. On the authors' methods: To diagnose cytomegalovirus status from the catalog of TCR beta chain sequences, a statistical classification framework was built. What TCRdb holds here is the immuneACCESS table cut down to in-frame rearrangements. Part of the clones is not present; checked against another copy, under half of the missing clones reflect an unresolved V gene, and the others are unexplained. The DNA gave D and trimming, while V, J and clone size come from that table. The table for this sample lists 150,000 to 200,000 clones; under 90% of them were counted only once. The ten largest make up 3.5% to 4.5% of the sample.

Separate from the roughly 700-subject first cohort, the validation cohort of about 120 subjects was the group to which the donors belonged. The sequence was collected from a man between 18 and 29 years old in good health and CMV-seropositive. The chain uses TRBV25-1 and TRBJ2-1, with 9 central nucleotides matching TRBD2. The sequenced sample consisted of PBMCs. The CDR3 here reads CASRSPSGTYNEQFF. The sequence in DNA is TGTGCCAGCAGGTCCCCTAGCGGGACCTACAATGAGCAGTTCTTC.